This T cell receptor (beta chain) was identified during a study of T-cell reconstitution after alpha-beta-depleted transplantation in children. Study results and caveats: The high TCRbeta diversity at day 60 in some patients came from surviving recipient T cells and thymic progenitors. By about two months after transplant, alpha-beta T cells reportedly arose from several hundred graft clones that had expanded. Fresh T-cell production supplied most of the T-cell counts and diversity seen one year after transplant.

Ten or more counts support this clonotype. Its antigen is unidentified. Researchers prepared the TCRbeta library using unique molecular identifiers, the study reports. TCRdb re-derived calls from the PCR reads in MiXCR, one entry per CDR3 protein. The table has around 300,000 distinct CDR3 sequences, 20% to 30% seen once. This material consisted of PBMCs, mostly from graft donor cells, taken 180 days after TCRalphabeta/CD19-depleted stem cell transplant. The receptor's source is a male patient aged 10-17 years who had a stem cell transplant for acute lymphoblastic leukemia, so the T cells may come from the graft donor.

In DNA, the CDR3 is TGTGCCATCAGTGAACAGGGGGTCGCCGGGGAGCTGTTTTTT. Translating gives CAISEQGVAGELFF. The chain has TRBV10-3 and TRBJ2-2; TRBD1 agrees at 8 bases. The J segment lost 6 bases and the V segment lost 3 bases, leaving 3 bases of the junction unmatched. The CDR3 spans 14 residues. The germline gives CDR1 ENHRY, CDR2 SYGVKD.